This T cell receptor (beta chain) stems from a study of shared clonotypes between healthy human individuals (dated by TCRdb to about 2020). As for the study more broadly: Three men and a couple of women, aged 18 to 49 years, made up the cohort. Per donor, three plates each were used for CD4 naive and CD4 memory, two for CD8 naive, and one for CD8 memory. To estimate repertoire size and how much clonotypes are shared between individuals, the study performed deep sequencing of blood TCR repertoires from roughly five healthy adults. Libraries were prepared and TCR repertoires were sequenced by different laboratories using diverse techniques, in order to increase sequencing depth and limit assay-specific biases. Leukapheresis yielded between about 0.85 and 9.5 billion PBMCs per donor.

Healthy HIV-negative adults with no recently reported acute infections or vaccinations were included as donors. Every donor was a Caucasian adult living in Nashville, Tennessee, USA. CD4+ T cells were enriched by magnetic negative selection; naive cells were then positively selected on CD45RA, and the negative fraction formed the memory subset. Blood was collected by leukapheresis, and PBMCs were isolated by Ficoll-Histopaque density gradient centrifugation and then cryopreserved in liquid nitrogen vapor phase. Purity and quantity of every magnetically sorted T cell population were checked by analytical flow cytometry. Genomic DNA was isolated from every sorted fraction and measured by UV absorbance on a Nanodrop 2000c. The germline V gene sets CDR1 to MDHEN and CDR2 to SYDVKM. The CDR3, cysteine through phenylalanine, is 13 amino acids long. Left in the record is the CDR3 DNA by itself, 39 bases read in frame from the first base. V has 10 bases trimmed and J has 4 bases trimmed; junction bases matching no gene number 8.

Notes on this clone: Which antigen it targets is not known. Per-nucleotide qualities are absent, and no much larger clonotype sits a single base away.

Using the deep immunoSEQ assay, multiplex PCR amplified TCR CDR3 regions from genomic DNA. Extracted genomic DNA from each cell subset was spread evenly across all wells of several immunoSEQ 96-well plates, with each plate serving as a replicate. For sorted subsets, about 200 ng genomic DNA, equal to 25,000 to 35,000 T cell genomes, was loaded into each replicate PCR. Purified libraries were quantified with a Qubit 3.0 fluorometer, sized on a Bioanalyzer 2100, and re-quantified with the KAPA Library Quantification kit. Every immunoSEQ 96-well plate was sequenced on a separate single-read 150-cycle Illumina NextSeq 550 flow cell. The published analysis was carried out like this. Because only junctional sequences without quality scores were contained in the immunoSEQ output, filtering matching that applied to full-length reads could not be performed. To assign V/J genes and CDR3, sequences were annotated against IMGT germline references using PyIR, a Python wrapper for IgBLAST v1.9. Reads with weak V/J assignments (E-value above 1e-6), missing CDR3, stop codons, out-of-frame junctions, or ambiguous translated residues were removed. V3J clonotypes were defined as sequences sharing an identical inferred V gene, J gene, and CDR3 amino acid sequence. To compute the percentage overlap between repertoires, the number of shared unique clonotypes was divided by the size of the smaller repertoire. Richness of each repertoire was evaluated using RTK rarefaction, the Chao1 estimator, and Recon v2.1 estimates of unobserved clonotypes. Generation probabilities for all TCRbeta clonotypes obtained by the gDNA method from four donors were computed using OLGA. The table comes from immuneACCESS by way of TCRdb, which keeps in-frame sequences with V and J called. Part of the clones is missing from these tables; in studies checked, under half for an unresolved V gene and the rest for unknown reasons. V, J and clone size were drawn from that table, and D and trimming were deduced from the DNA. This sample gives about 710,000 clones in total; approximately 72% of them show up just once. The ten largest make up more than 1.5% of the sample.

Study-wide conclusions, independent of this receptor: Larger estimated clonotype richness was generally found for naive subsets than for memory subsets. Compared with non-shared clonotypes, clonotypes shared by all four sorted-subset donors had higher generation probabilities. Based on pairwise subsampling, the degree of clonotype sharing among donors was expected to be affected by sequencing depth. When a handful of donors were compared, the shared fraction of clonotypes was about 5% for naive CD4, 3% to 4% for naive CD8, more than 2% for memory CD4, and 0.35% to 0.5% for memory CD8. The small number of donors limited the genetic and exposure-history diversity represented. Rarefaction of sorted-subset datasets indicated incomplete sequencing despite the large sequencing depth. Only blood was sampled, and tissue TCR repertoires likely differ from those in blood.

Specimen: memory CD4+ T cells sorted from blood. This specimen's cell subset or site label, interpreted: CD45RA-negative fraction. The sequence is built from TRBV28 and TRBJ2-7, and TRBD1 matches 9 of the central bases. This TCR was sampled from a woman younger than 45 in good health. The DNA sequence is TGTGCCACCGGGACAGGGAATAGGTACGAGCAGTACTTC. Its translation is CATGTGNRYEQYF.